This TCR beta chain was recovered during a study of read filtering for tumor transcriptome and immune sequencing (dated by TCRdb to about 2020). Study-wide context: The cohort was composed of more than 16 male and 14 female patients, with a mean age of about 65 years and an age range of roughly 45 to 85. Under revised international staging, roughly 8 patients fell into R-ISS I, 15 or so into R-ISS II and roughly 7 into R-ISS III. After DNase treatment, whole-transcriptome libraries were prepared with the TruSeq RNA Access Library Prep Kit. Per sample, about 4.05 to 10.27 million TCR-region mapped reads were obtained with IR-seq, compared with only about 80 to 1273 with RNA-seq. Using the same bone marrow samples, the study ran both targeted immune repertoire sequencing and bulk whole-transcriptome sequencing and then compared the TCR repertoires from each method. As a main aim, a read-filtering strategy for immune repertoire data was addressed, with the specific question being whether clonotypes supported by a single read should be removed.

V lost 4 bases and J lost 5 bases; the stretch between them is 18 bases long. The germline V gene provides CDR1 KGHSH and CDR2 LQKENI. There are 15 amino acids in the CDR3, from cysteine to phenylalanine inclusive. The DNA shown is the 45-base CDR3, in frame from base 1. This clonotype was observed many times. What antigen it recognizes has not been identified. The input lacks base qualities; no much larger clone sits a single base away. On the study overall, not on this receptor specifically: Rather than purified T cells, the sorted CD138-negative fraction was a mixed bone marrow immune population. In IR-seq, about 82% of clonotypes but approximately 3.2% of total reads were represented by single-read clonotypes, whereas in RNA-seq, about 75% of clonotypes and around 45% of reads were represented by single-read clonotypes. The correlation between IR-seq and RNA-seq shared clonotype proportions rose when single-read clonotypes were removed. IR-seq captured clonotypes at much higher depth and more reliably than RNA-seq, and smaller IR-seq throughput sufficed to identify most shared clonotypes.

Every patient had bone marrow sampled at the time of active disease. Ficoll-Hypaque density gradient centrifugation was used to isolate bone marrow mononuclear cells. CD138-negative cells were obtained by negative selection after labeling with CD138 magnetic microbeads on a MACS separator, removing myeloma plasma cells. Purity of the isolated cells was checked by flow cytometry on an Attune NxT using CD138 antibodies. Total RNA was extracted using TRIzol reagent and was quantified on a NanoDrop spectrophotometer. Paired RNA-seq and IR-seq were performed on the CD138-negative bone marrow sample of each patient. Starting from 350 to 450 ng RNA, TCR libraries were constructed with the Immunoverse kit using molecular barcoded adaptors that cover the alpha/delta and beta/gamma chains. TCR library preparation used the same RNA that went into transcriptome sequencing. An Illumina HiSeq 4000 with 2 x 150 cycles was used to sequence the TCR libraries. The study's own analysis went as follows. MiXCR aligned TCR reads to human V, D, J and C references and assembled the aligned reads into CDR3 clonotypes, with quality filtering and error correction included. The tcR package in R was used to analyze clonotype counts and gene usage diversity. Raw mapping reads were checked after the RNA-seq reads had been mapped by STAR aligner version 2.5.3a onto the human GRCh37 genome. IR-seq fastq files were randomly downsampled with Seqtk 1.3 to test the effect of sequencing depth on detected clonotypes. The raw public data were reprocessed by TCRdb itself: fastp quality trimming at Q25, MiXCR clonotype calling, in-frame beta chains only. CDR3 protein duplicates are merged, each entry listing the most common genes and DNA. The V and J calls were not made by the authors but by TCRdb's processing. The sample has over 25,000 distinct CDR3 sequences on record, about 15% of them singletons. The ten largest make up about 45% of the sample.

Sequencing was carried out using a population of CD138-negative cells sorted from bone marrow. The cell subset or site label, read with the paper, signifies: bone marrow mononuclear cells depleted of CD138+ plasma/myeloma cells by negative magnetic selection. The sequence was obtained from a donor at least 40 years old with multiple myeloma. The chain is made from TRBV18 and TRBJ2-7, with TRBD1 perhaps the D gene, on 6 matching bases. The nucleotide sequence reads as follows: TGTGCCAGCTCACTTTGGGACACTACTAGGAACGAGCAGTACTTC. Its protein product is CASSLWDTTRNEQYF.